These T cell receptor beta chains were read from a single sample in a study of lymphopenia after photon versus proton radiotherapy. The method was immunoSEQ multiplex PCR; TCRdb's version includes in-frame clones alone and lacks a portion of them. Here the sample spans some 30,000 clones, 84% being singletons. This material consisted of peripheral blood, taken from a patient treated with proton-based radiotherapy. The source of these receptors is a woman aged 70-85 years with pancreatic cancer. Both conserved end residues are part of each CDR3. A D gene is named only where the DNA matches it firmly. Clone size is given for some rows only: seen once, a few or many times, or a class if the clone is expanded.

TRBJ2-1	-	-	TRBV7-9	CASSQTGTYYNEQFF	TGTGCCAGCAGTCAAACCGGGACATACTACAATGAGCAGTTCTTC
TRBJ2-2	-	-	TRBV5-1	CASEDSANTGELFF	TGCGCCAGCGAAGACAGCGCGAACACCGGGGAGCTGTTTTTT
TRBJ2-7	-	-	TRBV28	CASSLNPRFEQYF	TGTGCCAGCAGTTTAAATCCTCGTTTCGAGCAGTACTTC
TRBJ2-2	-	TRBD2	TRBV2	CASSYRRTLGLAGAHGELFF	TGTGCCAGCAGCTACCGTAGGACACTCGGACTAGCGGGAGCCCACGGGGAGCTGTTTTTT
TRBJ2-7	-	TRBD2	TRBV28	CASSSGLAGGLYEQYF	TGTGCCAGCAGCTCGGGACTAGCGGGAGGACTCTACGAGCAGTACTTC
TRBJ2-5	few	-	TRBV7-9	CASSLGVLTGQETQYF	TGTGCCAGCAGCTTAGGTGTTCTAACAGGGCAAGAGACCCAGTACTTC
TRBJ1-1	-	-	TRBV27	CASGRDKMNTEAFF	TGTGCCAGTGGGAGGGACAAAATGAACACTGAAGCTTTCTTT
TRBJ2-2	-	-	TRBV5-4	CASSLGGRGDTGELFF	TGTGCCAGCAGCTTGGGTGGCAGGGGTGACACCGGGGAGCTGTTTTTT
TRBJ1-4	-	-	TRBV11-3	CASSPDPGVLAEKLFF	TGTGCCAGCAGCCCCGACCCAGGGGTCTTGGCGGAAAAACTGTTTTTT
TRBJ2-3	-	-	TRBV7-2	CASSLDRVRTQYF	TGTGCCAGCAGCTTAGACAGGGTGCGGACGCAGTATTTT
TRBJ1-1	once	TRBD1	TRBV19	CASSSGTGLGANTEAFF	TGTGCCAGTAGTTCCGGGACAGGGCTTGGAGCGAACACTGAAGCTTTCTTT
TRBJ2-5	-	TRBD2	TRBV7-6	CASSLRGTSGTRGETQYF	TGTGCCAGCAGCTTAAGGGGGACTAGCGGGACCCGGGGAGAGACCCAGTACTTC
TRBJ1-3	-	TRBD1	TRBV27	CASSFGTGGNTIYF	TGTGCCAGCAGTTTCGGGACAGGAGGAAACACCATATATTTT
TRBJ1-5	-	-	TRBV7-9	CASSLGGNNQPQHF	TGTGCCAGCAGCTTAGGGGGCAACAATCAGCCCCAGCATTTT
TRBJ1-3	-	TRBD1	TRBV5-1	CASSSTGVLLSSGNTIYF	TGCGCCAGCAGCTCGACAGGGGTGCTCCTGAGCTCTGGAAACACCATATATTTT
TRBJ1-4	once	TRBD1	TRBV28	CASSLVTGGREKLFF	TGTGCCAGCAGTTTGGTGACAGGGGGCCGGGAAAAACTGTTTTTT
TRBJ2-7	-	TRBD2	TRBV27	CASSLGTIPYEQYF	TGTGCCAGCAGTTTAGGGACTATCCCCTACGAGCAGTACTTC
TRBJ1-2	-	TRBD1	TRBV9	CASSPRDRGGIADYGYTF	TGTGCCAGCAGCCCCCGGGACAGGGGTGGGATAGCTGACTATGGCTACACCTTC
TRBJ2-4	-	-	TRBV11-2	CASSLDFGAELAKNIQYF	TGTGCCAGCAGCTTAGATTTTGGGGCAGAACTAGCCAAAAACATTCAGTACTTC
TRBJ2-1	-	-	TRBV15	CATSRDSTGSYNEQFF	TGTGCCACCAGCAGAGATTCAACAGGGTCCTACAATGAGCAGTTCTTC
TRBJ2-7	-	-	TRBV9	CASSVELGEQYF	TGTGCCAGCAGCGTAGAATTGGGAGAGCAGTACTTC
TRBJ2-7	-	-	TRBV5-8	CASSLAGVGLTGEQYF	TGTGCCAGCAGCTTGGCCGGCGTTGGGCTCACGGGCGAGCAGTACTTC
TRBJ1-1	-	-	TRBV5-1	CASSLETVMNTEAFF	TGCGCCAGCAGCTTAGAAACAGTAATGAACACTGAAGCTTTCTTT
TRBJ2-7	-	-	TRBV28	CASTSRGSGSYEQYF	TGTGCCAGCACCTCCCGAGGTAGCGGTTCCTACGAGCAGTACTTC
TRBJ2-1	-	TRBD2	TRBV15	CATSRELAGHYNEQFF	TGTGCCACCAGCAGAGAGCTAGCGGGACACTACAATGAGCAGTTCTTC
TRBJ2-2	-	TRBD2	TRBV7-2	CASSLVIGGLAGTGELFF	TGTGCCAGCAGCTTAGTAATCGGTGGACTAGCGGGGACCGGGGAGCTGTTTTTT
TRBJ1-1	-	-	TRBV5-5	CASADTLNTEAFF	TGTGCCAGCGCGGACACACTGAACACTGAAGCTTTCTTT
TRBJ1-5	few	-	TRBV2	CASSDTGIGNQPQHF	TGTGCCAGCAGTGATACGGGGATCGGCAATCAGCCCCAGCATTTT
TRBJ2-5	-	-	TRBV25-1	CASSPHQLSYQETQYF	TGTGCCAGCAGTCCCCACCAATTATCGTACCAAGAGACCCAGTACTTC
TRBJ2-3	once	-	TRBV11-3	CASSLVGAEGDTQYF	TGTGCCAGCAGCTTAGTGGGAGCTGAGGGGGATACGCAGTATTTT
TRBJ2-3	-	TRBD2	TRBV27	CASSLTSGSTDTQYF	TGTGCCAGCAGCCTGACTAGCGGGAGTACAGATACGCAGTATTTT
TRBJ1-5	once	-	TRBV18	CASSRSDSNQPQHF	TGTGCCAGCTCCCGGTCCGATAGCAATCAGCCCCAGCATTTT
TRBJ2-7	-	TRBD2	TRBV5-6	CASSLIAGPFYEQYF	TGTGCCAGCAGTCTAATAGCGGGACCATTCTACGAGCAGTACTTC
TRBJ2-5	-	-	TRBV6-5	CASSYSWTDTSQTQYF	TGTGCCAGCAGTTACTCCTGGACAGACACTTCTCAGACCCAGTACTTC
TRBJ2-5	-	-	TRBV28	CATSGGGRETQYF	TGTGCCACCTCGGGAGGGGGCCGAGAGACCCAGTACTTC
TRBJ1-2	-	TRBD1	TRBV28	CASSPGQANYGYTF	TGTGCCAGCAGTCCGGGACAGGCCAACTATGGCTACACCTTC
TRBJ1-1	-	TRBD1	TRBV30	CAWRQGGTTEAFF	TGTGCCTGGAGGCAGGGGGGGACCACTGAAGCTTTCTTT
TRBJ1-1	-	TRBD1	TRBV11-2	CASSTHRTGRYDTEAFF	TGTGCCAGCAGCACACACCGGACAGGGCGCTACGACACTGAAGCTTTCTTT
TRBJ2-2	-	TRBD2	TRBV28	CASSPPAGGNTGELFF	TGTGCCAGCAGTCCACCAGCGGGAGGGAACACCGGGGAGCTGTTTTTT
TRBJ2-2	once	-	TRBV6-5	CASSYSSGARELFF	TGTGCCAGCAGTTACTCGTCAGGGGCCCGGGAGCTGTTTTTT
TRBJ2-3	-	-	TRBV7-3	CASSFRGSTDTQYF	TGTGCCAGCAGCTTCCGGGGCAGCACAGATACGCAGTATTTT
TRBJ2-1	-	TRBD2	TRBV4-3	CASSRQVLAGGPRANEQFF	TGCGCCAGCAGCAGACAAGTCCTAGCGGGAGGGCCGAGGGCCAATGAGCAGTTCTTC
TRBJ1-5	-	-	TRBV9	CASSVEETRKGEPQHF	TGTGCCAGCAGCGTAGAAGAGACCCGGAAAGGGGAGCCCCAGCATTTT
TRBJ1-1	-	-	TRBV28	CASSLFPGQNTEAFF	TGTGCCAGCAGTTTATTTCCGGGGCAGAACACTGAAGCTTTCTTT
TRBJ1-3	-	-	TRBV18	CASSPYSGNTIYF	TGTGCCAGCTCACCGTACTCTGGAAACACCATATATTTT
TRBJ2-7	once	-	TRBV18	CASSPPGWDPSYEQYF	TGTGCCAGCTCACCACCGGGCTGGGACCCTTCCTACGAGCAGTACTTC
TRBJ2-5	-	TRBD2	TRBV30	CAGGAGGFFETQYF	TGTGCCGGAGGAGCGGGAGGTTTTTTCGAGACCCAGTACTTC
TRBJ1-5	few	-	TRBV28	CASSAYSNQPQHF	TGTGCCAGCAGTGCATATAGCAATCAGCCCCAGCATTTT
TRBJ2-7	-	-	TRBV28	CASTDRYEQYF	TGTGCCAGCACAGACAGGTACGAGCAGTACTTC
TRBJ2-4	-	TRBD1	TRBV27	CASSHLTGWNNIQYF	TGTGCCAGCAGTCACCTGACAGGGTGGAATAACATTCAGTACTTC
TRBJ1-4	-	TRBD1	TRBV25-1	CASSETGVANEKLFF	TGTGCCAGCAGTGAAACAGGGGTAGCTAATGAAAAACTGTTTTTT
TRBJ2-7	-	-	TRBV14	CASSQGSYPIYEQYF	TGTGCCAGCAGCCAAGGGTCGTACCCTATCTACGAGCAGTACTTC
TRBJ1-2	-	TRBD1	TRBV6-5	CASSSPGQGGYGYTF	TGTGCCAGCAGTTCCCCGGGACAGGGCGGCTATGGCTACACCTTC
TRBJ1-3	-	TRBD1	TRBV14	CASSHRQGSGNTIYF	TGTGCCAGCAGCCATAGACAGGGCTCTGGAAACACCATATATTTT
TRBJ1-2	-	-	TRBV4-3	CASSQAGGYGYTF	TGCGCCAGCAGCCAAGCTGGAGGCTATGGCTACACCTTC
TRBJ1-3	-	TRBD1	TRBV7-6	CASSLLPGQGGNTIYF	TGTGCCAGCAGCCTACTACCGGGACAGGGTGGAAACACCATATATTTT
TRBJ1-5	-	TRBD1	TRBV7-9	CASSARGPDQPQHF	TGTGCCAGCAGCGCCAGGGGGCCCGATCAGCCCCAGCATTTT
TRBJ2-2	-	TRBD2	TRBV19	CASRGEVAGYYGELFF	TGTGCCAGTAGGGGTGAGGTAGCGGGTTATTACGGGGAGCTGTTTTTT
TRBJ1-1	-	TRBD1	TRBV7-2	CASSPRQGVYTEAFF	TGTGCCAGCAGCCCCAGACAGGGGGTATACACTGAAGCTTTCTTT